This T cell receptor (beta chain) was sequenced for a study of blood T cell repertoires in COVID-19. Background on the study: Specimens from acute and convalescent COVID-19 originated in the United States, Italy and Spain. The analysed material was cDNA or gDNA that came from T cells, B-cell-depleted T cells, or PBMCs.

Germline CDR1 is SGHVS and CDR2 is FQNEAQ. Trimming removed 4 bases from V and 2 bases from J; junction bases left unmatched: 14. CDR3 length equals 17 residues. This clone came up once. Study processing details: Reference gene primers were amplified, and this amplification served to estimate nucleated cell counts. The assay was immunoSEQ multiplex PCR, and TCRdb's table has in-frame clones only and misses some. V and J calls and clone size are those listed in that table; D and trimming were worked out from the DNA. The data show tens of thousands of clones, with approximately 80% seen just once and approximately 6% held by the top ten.

The sequence was collected from a human donor in a cohort sampled during active or convalescent COVID-19. The material sequenced was peripheral blood. V usage is TRBV7-8 and J usage is TRBJ2-7; 7 nucleotides match TRBD1. CDR3 protein: CASSWTTGTDTPYEQYF. CDR3 coding DNA: TGTGCCAGCAGCTGGACGACCGGGACAGACACCCCCTACGAGCAGTACTTC.